Listed below are T cell receptor beta chains from one sample, sequenced in a study of blood T cell repertoires in COVID-19. Profiled with immunoSEQ multiplex PCR; TCRdb holds only in-frame clones, not every one. The sample lists about 47,000 clones, 84% occurring once. Material for sequencing was peripheral blood. All receptors derive from a man between 45 and 60 years old with acute or convalescent COVID-19. Both conserved end residues are part of each CDR3. Fields, in order: J gene, V gene, D gene, clone size, CDR3 DNA, CDR3 protein. A D gene is named only where the DNA matches it firmly. Part of the rows lack a size; the others show once, few, many or a class for expanded clones.

J gene: TRBJ2-4
V gene: TRBV7-8
D gene: TRBD1
clone size: .
CDR3 DNA: TGTGCCAGCAGCCTCAAGTTGGGGACAGGGGGCGCTGGGGACATTCAGTACTTC
CDR3 protein: CASSLKLGTGGAGDIQYF

J gene: TRBJ1-2
V gene: TRBV6-1
D gene: .
clone size: once
CDR3 DNA: TGTGCCAGCAGTGGGCCCGGCAGGGAAGCTAACTATGGCTACACCTTC
CDR3 protein: CASSGPGREANYGYTF

J gene: TRBJ2-1
V gene: TRBV7-8
D gene: .
clone size: .
CDR3 DNA: TGTGCCAGCAGCTTAGGTAGCTTATTAAAGCAGTTCTTC
CDR3 protein: CASSLGSLLKQFF

J gene: TRBJ1-6
V gene: TRBV7-2
D gene: TRBD1
clone size: .
CDR3 DNA: TGTGCCAGCAGCCCGCAGACAGGGGCTAATTCACCCCTCCACTTT
CDR3 protein: CASSPQTGANSPLHF

J gene: TRBJ1-2
V gene: TRBV12-2
D gene: .
clone size: .
CDR3 DNA: TGTGCAAGTCGCTTACCTACAGGGAAGGTCAATGGCTACACCTTC
CDR3 protein: CASRLPTGKVNGYTF

J gene: TRBJ2-2
V gene: TRBV6-2/TRBV6-3
D gene: .
clone size: .
CDR3 DNA: TGTGCCAGCAGTTTTCTCCCGGGAAGGGAGCTGTTTTTT
CDR3 protein: CASSFLPGRELFF

J gene: TRBJ2-1
V gene: TRBV9
D gene: TRBD2
clone size: .
CDR3 DNA: TGTGCCAGCAGCTTCCTAGCGGGGACCAATGAGCAGTTCTTC
CDR3 protein: CASSFLAGTNEQFF

J gene: TRBJ2-7
V gene: TRBV19
D gene: TRBD1
clone size: once
CDR3 DNA: TGTGCCAGTAGTCCAGGACAGGGGGAAATCAAGCAGTACTTC
CDR3 protein: CASSPGQGEIKQYF

J gene: TRBJ2-1
V gene: TRBV6-1
D gene: TRBD2
clone size: .
CDR3 DNA: TGTGCCAGCAGTGAGACTAGCGGGGTTTACAATGAGCAGTTCTTC
CDR3 protein: CASSETSGVYNEQFF

J gene: TRBJ2-1
V gene: TRBV4-1
D gene: .
clone size: .
CDR3 DNA: TGCGCCAGCAGCCAAGAGTGGGCCGGTGTCAATGAGCAGTTCTTC
CDR3 protein: CASSQEWAGVNEQFF

J gene: TRBJ2-3
V gene: TRBV5-1
D gene: .
clone size: few
CDR3 DNA: TGCGCCAGCAGGGGGACACCTGGGGCAGATACGCAGTATTTT
CDR3 protein: CASRGTPGADTQYF

J gene: TRBJ2-1
V gene: TRBV4-3
D gene: TRBD2
clone size: once
CDR3 DNA: TGCGCCAGCAGCCAAACGCTCCTGGCGGGGGGTGGGGGTGAGCAGTTCTTC
CDR3 protein: CASSQTLLAGGGGEQFF

J gene: TRBJ1-5
V gene: TRBV6-2/TRBV6-3
D gene: .
clone size: .
CDR3 DNA: TGTGCCAGCAGTCAGACAGAGAATCAGCCCCAGCATTTT
CDR3 protein: CASSQTENQPQHF

J gene: TRBJ1-1
V gene: TRBV6-5
D gene: .
clone size: few
CDR3 DNA: TGTGCCAGCAACCGAGGGGGGGGCACTGAAGCTTTCTTT
CDR3 protein: CASNRGGGTEAFF

J gene: TRBJ2-2
V gene: TRBV9
D gene: TRBD2
clone size: .
CDR3 DNA: TGTGCCAGCAGCTTTAGCGGGAGACATGACGGGGAGCTGTTTTTT
CDR3 protein: CASSFSGRHDGELFF

J gene: TRBJ2-2
V gene: TRBV10-1
D gene: .
clone size: .
CDR3 DNA: TGCGCCAGCAGCCCCAAACCTTTGCCGGGACAGAACACCGGGGAGCTGTTTTTT
CDR3 protein: CASSPKPLPGQNTGELFF

J gene: TRBJ2-2
V gene: TRBV19
D gene: TRBD2
clone size: .
CDR3 DNA: TGTGCCAGTAGGGAGACTAGCATGAACACCGGGGAGCTGTTTTTT
CDR3 protein: CASRETSMNTGELFF

J gene: TRBJ2-7
V gene: TRBV2
D gene: TRBD1
clone size: .
CDR3 DNA: TGTGCCAGCAGTCCAACGTCCGGGACAGGGAACTTC
CDR3 protein: CASSPTSGTGNF

J gene: TRBJ2-2
V gene: TRBV29-1
D gene: .
clone size: .
CDR3 DNA: TGCAGCGTTGACGGACATGTAGGCGGGGAGCTGTTTTTT
CDR3 protein: CSVDGHVGGELFF

J gene: TRBJ1-3
V gene: TRBV19
D gene: .
clone size: .
CDR3 DNA: TGTGCCAGTAACAGACAGAACTCTGGAAACACCATATATTTT
CDR3 protein: CASNRQNSGNTIYF

J gene: TRBJ2-2
V gene: TRBV5-1
D gene: .
clone size: .
CDR3 DNA: TGCGCTAGCACCGCTCGGGGAGGTGAAAACACCGGGGAGCTGTTTTTT
CDR3 protein: CASTARGGENTGELFF

J gene: TRBJ2-1
V gene: TRBV6-5
D gene: .
clone size: .
CDR3 DNA: TGTGCCACTAGGACAGCCGGTCAGTGGAATGAGCAGTTCTTC
CDR3 protein: CATRTAGQWNEQFF

J gene: TRBJ1-5
V gene: TRBV19
D gene: .
clone size: .
CDR3 DNA: TGTGCCAGAGAAGCCGCGGGGGGGCCGCATCAGCCCCAGCATTTT
CDR3 protein: CAREAAGGPHQPQHF

J gene: TRBJ1-2
V gene: TRBV24-1
D gene: TRBD1
clone size: .
CDR3 DNA: TGTGCCACCAGCACCCGGGACAGTGCAGTTCCAGATGGCTACACCTTC
CDR3 protein: CATSTRDSAVPDGYTF

J gene: TRBJ2-2
V gene: TRBV12-3/TRBV12-4
D gene: TRBD2
clone size: once
CDR3 DNA: TGTGCCAGCAGAACTAGCGGCGGGGAGCTGTTTTTT
CDR3 protein: CASRTSGGELFF

J gene: TRBJ2-7
V gene: TRBV18
D gene: .
clone size: .
CDR3 DNA: TGTGCCAGCTCACCTTCTACGTCTTCCTACGAGCAGTACTTC
CDR3 protein: CASSPSTSSYEQYF

J gene: TRBJ1-2
V gene: TRBV4-3
D gene: TRBD1
clone size: .
CDR3 DNA: TGCGCCAGCAGCCGGGCGGGACAGACGAGGAACTATGGCTACACCTTC
CDR3 protein: CASSRAGQTRNYGYTF

J gene: TRBJ1-1
V gene: TRBV5-8
D gene: .
clone size: .
CDR3 DNA: TGTGCCAGCAGCTTGGAGGCCAGGGGAGTACGTATGCGGATCTTT
CDR3 protein: CASSLEARGVRMRIF

J gene: TRBJ2-1
V gene: TRBV5-5
D gene: TRBD2
clone size: .
CDR3 DNA: TGTGCCAGCAGCTTAATCGTGCGGGAGGGGAATGAGCAGTTCTTC
CDR3 protein: CASSLIVREGNEQFF

J gene: TRBJ1-5
V gene: TRBV30
D gene: .
clone size: .
CDR3 DNA: TGTGCCTGGACCTCCCGCTCGGGGGGCTCGAGGAGCAATCAGCCCCAGCATTTT
CDR3 protein: CAWTSRSGGSRSNQPQHF

J gene: TRBJ2-4
V gene: TRBV4-3
D gene: .
clone size: .
CDR3 DNA: TGCGCCAGCAGCCAAGCGAGAGCTGCCAAAAACATTCAGTACTTC
CDR3 protein: CASSQARAAKNIQYF

J gene: TRBJ2-2
V gene: TRBV15
D gene: .
clone size: .
CDR3 DNA: TGTGCCACCAGCAGAGGCCCTGGACGGGGGAACACCGGGGAGCTGTTTTTT
CDR3 protein: CATSRGPGRGNTGELFF

J gene: TRBJ1-6
V gene: TRBV19
D gene: .
clone size: .
CDR3 DNA: TGTGCCAGTAGTATACAGGGGACGAGCTCCTATAATTCACCCCTCCACTTT
CDR3 protein: CASSIQGTSSYNSPLHF

J gene: TRBJ2-2
V gene: TRBV5-5
D gene: .
clone size: .
CDR3 DNA: TGTGCCAGCAGCTTAACGACAGAATCCACCGGGGAGCTGTTTTTT
CDR3 protein: CASSLTTESTGELFF

J gene: TRBJ2-7
V gene: TRBV11-2
D gene: .
clone size: .
CDR3 DNA: TGTGCCAGCAGCTTAGGGAGGGCCTACGAGCAGTACTTC
CDR3 protein: CASSLGRAYEQYF

J gene: TRBJ2-6
V gene: TRBV10-3
D gene: .
clone size: few
CDR3 DNA: TGTGCCATCAGTGCTGGGCAGGGAAAATCAGGGGCCAACGTCCTGACTTTC
CDR3 protein: CAISAGQGKSGANVLTF

J gene: TRBJ2-7
V gene: TRBV19
D gene: .
clone size: .
CDR3 DNA: TGTGCCACTTCTCCTCGACAGGTCGAATTCGACGAGCAGTACTTC
CDR3 protein: CATSPRQVEFDEQYF

J gene: TRBJ1-4
V gene: TRBV19
D gene: .
clone size: .
CDR3 DNA: TGTGCCAGTAGTGAGGGAGGGGCACGGCGGGAAAAACTGTTTTTT
CDR3 protein: CASSEGGARREKLFF

J gene: TRBJ2-2
V gene: TRBV10-1
D gene: .
clone size: .
CDR3 DNA: TGCGCCAGCACCAGAGACAGATTCGACGGGGAGCTGTTTTTT
CDR3 protein: CASTRDRFDGELFF

J gene: TRBJ2-6
V gene: TRBV10-3
D gene: .
clone size: .
CDR3 DNA: TGTGCCTCCTCCACTAGCTCTGGGGCCAACGTCCTGACTTTC
CDR3 protein: CASSTSSGANVLTF

J gene: TRBJ1-6
V gene: TRBV12-3/TRBV12-4
D gene: TRBD1
clone size: .
CDR3 DNA: TGTGCCAGCACCACAGGGGTTGATTCACCCCTCCACTTT
CDR3 protein: CASTTGVDSPLHF

J gene: TRBJ2-2
V gene: TRBV23-1
D gene: TRBD1
clone size: .
CDR3 DNA: TGCGCCAGCAGAGCCAATGACAGGGTACGACACACCGGGGAGCTGTTTTTT
CDR3 protein: CASRANDRVRHTGELFF

J gene: TRBJ2-5
V gene: TRBV2
D gene: TRBD1
clone size: .
CDR3 DNA: TGTGCCAGCACTGAGGGGGACAGTATGTGGGGGACCCAGTACTTC
CDR3 protein: CASTEGDSMWGTQYF

J gene: TRBJ2-2
V gene: TRBV6-1
D gene: .
clone size: few
CDR3 DNA: TGTGCCAGCAGTGACCCGGGCACCGGGGAGCTGTTTTTT
CDR3 protein: CASSDPGTGELFF

J gene: TRBJ2-6
V gene: TRBV5-4
D gene: .
clone size: .
CDR3 DNA: TGTGCCAGCACCAACCCTAGAGGTGGGGCCAACGTCCTGACTTTC
CDR3 protein: CASTNPRGGANVLTF

J gene: TRBJ2-3
V gene: TRBV7-2
D gene: TRBD2
clone size: .
CDR3 DNA: TGTGCCAGCAGCGAGGGGACTAGGAGCACAGATACGCAGTATTTT
CDR3 protein: CASSEGTRSTDTQYF

J gene: TRBJ2-1
V gene: TRBV25-1
D gene: TRBD1
clone size: .
CDR3 DNA: TGTGCCAGCAGTGACGGTAAACAGGGGAGATGGGGCAATGAGCAGTTCTTC
CDR3 protein: CASSDGKQGRWGNEQFF

J gene: TRBJ2-3
V gene: TRBV9
D gene: TRBD2
clone size: once
CDR3 DNA: TGTGCCAGCAGCCCGGACGGCCCCGGGAGGGGTACGCAGTATTTT
CDR3 protein: CASSPDGPGRGTQYF

J gene: TRBJ1-2
V gene: TRBV11-2
D gene: TRBD1
clone size: .
CDR3 DNA: TGTGCCAGCAGCGCACCAGGGGGAGTGAGCTACACCTTC
CDR3 protein: CASSAPGGVSYTF

J gene: TRBJ1-2
V gene: TRBV7-9
D gene: .
clone size: .
CDR3 DNA: TGTGCCAGCAGCTCTCCCTCGGGGGGCCCAAAAAGAGACTATGGCTACACCTTC
CDR3 protein: CASSSPSGGPKRDYGYTF

J gene: TRBJ1-5
V gene: TRBV30
D gene: TRBD1
clone size: .
CDR3 DNA: TGTGCCTGGAGTGGGGGAGGGACAGGGGGAACTCAGCCCCAGCATTTT
CDR3 protein: CAWSGGGTGGTQPQHF

J gene: TRBJ2-3
V gene: TRBV7-2
D gene: .
clone size: .
CDR3 DNA: TGTGCCAGCAGCCACCCCTCAAGAGCAGATACGCAGTATTTT
CDR3 protein: CASSHPSRADTQYF

J gene: TRBJ1-4
V gene: TRBV5-6
D gene: .
clone size: .
CDR3 DNA: TGTGCCAGCAGCCGCGGTTATGGCTTAGGTGAAAAACTGTTTTTT
CDR3 protein: CASSRGYGLGEKLFF

J gene: TRBJ1-2
V gene: TRBV2
D gene: .
clone size: .
CDR3 DNA: TGTGCCAGCAGCCAACCCCAGGGTCACTATGGCTACACCTTC
CDR3 protein: CASSQPQGHYGYTF

J gene: TRBJ2-5
V gene: TRBV2
D gene: .
clone size: .
CDR3 DNA: TGTGCCAGCAGTGAAATGATCGCGGGAAGAGAGACCCAGTACTTC
CDR3 protein: CASSEMIAGRETQYF

J gene: TRBJ1-4
V gene: TRBV19
D gene: .
clone size: once
CDR3 DNA: TGTGCCAGTAGTTCCACAGGGAGGGGAACTAATGAAAAACTGTTTTTT
CDR3 protein: CASSSTGRGTNEKLFF

J gene: TRBJ1-2
V gene: TRBV6-5
D gene: .
clone size: few
CDR3 DNA: TGTGCCAGCAAGAGTATGGGGGCGCGCGGCTACACCTTC
CDR3 protein: CASKSMGARGYTF

J gene: TRBJ1-2
V gene: TRBV7-9
D gene: .
clone size: few
CDR3 DNA: TGTGCCAGCAGCTTAGGACTTGGTGGCTACACCTTC
CDR3 protein: CASSLGLGGYTF

J gene: TRBJ1-2
V gene: TRBV2
D gene: TRBD1
clone size: once
CDR3 DNA: TGTGCCAGCGAGGGACAGGCCTCCGGTGGCTACACCTTC
CDR3 protein: CASEGQASGGYTF

J gene: TRBJ1-4
V gene: TRBV11-2
D gene: TRBD1
clone size: .
CDR3 DNA: TGTGCCAGCAGCCCCGGCGCCGGGACAGGGAATGAAAAACTGTTTTTT
CDR3 protein: CASSPGAGTGNEKLFF